Following are 23 T cell receptor beta chains from one sample sequenced in a study of blood T cell repertoires in COVID-19. Assay used: immunoSEQ multiplex PCR; TCRdb lists only in-frame clones, some missing. The sample shows about 200,000 clones, about 85% of them seen only once. Sequenced material: peripheral blood. Every receptor here comes from a woman older than 75 with acute or convalescent COVID-19.

The chain couples TRBV6-2 or TRBV6-3 to TRBJ2-3, with unresolved D. Trimming pared 4 bases from V and 0 bases from J, leaving 8 bases between. The V gene's germline CDR1 is MNHEY and CDR2 SVGEGT. The CDR3 is 14 residues long. The CDR3 DNA reads as TGTGCCAGCAGTTTACTATCTAGCACAGATACGCAGTATTTT. Protein sequence: CASSLLSSTDTQYF.

The CDR3 loop is CATSRDPGTGSTIYF. The DNA of the CDR3 is TGTGCCACCAGCAGAGATCCTGGGACAGGGAGCACCATATATTTT. This chain joins TRBV15 and TRBJ1-3; 9 bases agree with TRBD1. The V segment lost 0 bases and the J segment 9 bases; nucleotides outside the gene matches: 6. This CDR3 spans 15 amino acids. From germline, CDR1 is LNHNV and CDR2 YYDKDF (reference sequence).

The chain carries TRBV28 and TRBJ1-4; 8 bases align to TRBD1. Germline-derived CDR1 and CDR2 are MDHEN and SYDVKM. CDR3 length equals 14 residues. V was clipped by 5 bases and J by 7 bases; unmatched bases: 6. The CDR3 loop reads CASSRTGLREKLFF. CDR3 sequence (DNA): TGTGCCAGCAGTCGGACAGGGCTACGTGAAAAACTGTTTTTT.

V and J are TRBV27 and TRBJ2-4; the D gene is possibly TRBD2 (7 bases). The length of the CDR3 is 18 residues. Between the trimmed V and J ends, which lost 3 bases and 0 bases, there was a span of 18 bases. In germline, CDR1 is MNHEY, CDR2 SMNVEV (reference sequence). The CDR3 nucleotides are TGTGCCAGCAGTTTTAAGGGGGGGGGTGGGTTAGCCAAAAACATTCAGTACTTC. Amino acid sequence: CASSFKGGGGLAKNIQYF.

The genes are TRBV5-8 and TRBJ2-1; TRBD2 matches 13 bases. Trimming cost V 0 bases and J 8 bases; bases outside gene matches: 11. Germline CDR1 is SGHTS and CDR2 is YDEGEE. CDR3 length equals 18 residues. CDR3: CASSLAGSGTSGIDEQFF. The CDR3 DNA is TGTGCCAGCAGCTTGGCGGGATCCGGGACTAGCGGGATCGATGAGCAGTTCTTC.

The chain uses TRBV19 and TRBJ2-1; D call uncertain. The CDR3 is made up of 11 amino acids. Germline V gene sequence: CDR1 LNHDA, CDR2 SQIVND (reference sequence). Trimming cost V 9 bases and J 9 bases, with 12 bases left between them. DNA for the CDR3: TGTGCCAGCACTGAAAGAGGTGAGCAGTTCTTC. It is translated as CASTERGEQFF.

The chain combines TRBV5-5 with TRBJ2-7; the match to TRBD2 covers 14 bases. Germline V lookup: CDR1 SGHKS, CDR2 YYEKEE (reference sequence). The CDR3 has 16 amino acids. V shed 4 bases and J 2 bases; nucleotides not matched to a gene: 5. The CDR3 sequence: CASSGGLAGDTYEQYF. DNA of the CDR3: TGTGCCAGCAGCGGGGGACTAGCGGGGGATACCTACGAGCAGTACTTC.

The rearrangement links TRBV4-1 to TRBJ1-1; no clear D. CDR3 length: 16 residues. Trimming shortened V by 0 bases and J by 1 base, and 12 bases separated the two germline ends. Germline V gene lookup returns CDR1 MGHRA and CDR2 YSYEKL. The CDR3 loop is CASSQEVRPRNTEAFF. CDR3 nucleotides: TGCGCCAGCAGCCAAGAGGTACGACCTAGGAACACTGAAGCTTTCTTT.

The rearrangement uses TRBV19 and TRBJ1-2; D may be TRBD1 (5 bases). Trimming cost V 3 bases and J 4 bases, with 9 bases left between them. This CDR3 is 13 amino acids long. CDR1 LNHDA and CDR2 SQIVND come from the germline V gene (reference sequence). Here the CDR3 DNA reads TGTGCCAGTAGTATCCAGGGAGGCTATGGCTACACCTTC. It specifies CASSIQGGYGYTF.

This clone was counted a single time. The chain carries TRBV5-5 and TRBJ2-7, with a possible D match to TRBD2 (5 bases). Germline loops: CDR1 SGHKS, CDR2 YYEKEE (reference sequence). Trimming took off 1 base at V and 3 bases at J, with 8 bases between the two ends. This CDR3 is 13 amino acids long. The CDR3 region is CASSLLAGYEQYF. The CDR3 nucleotides are TGTGCCAGCAGCTTGTTGGCGGGCTACGAGCAGTACTTC. Combining the CDR3 with reference TRBV5-5 and TRBJ2-7 gives the whole variable domain DAGVTQSPTHLIKTRGQQVTLRCSPISGHKSVSWYQQVLGQGPQFIFQYYEKEERGRGNFPDRFSARQFPNYSSELNVNALLLGDSALYLCASSLLAGYEQYFGPGTRLTVT.

The chain couples TRBV5-1 to TRBJ1-1; TRBD1 matches 7 bases. Trimming removed 4 bases from V and 2 bases from J; junction bases left unmatched: 8. This CDR3 is built from 15 residues. CDR1 and CDR2 from the germline V gene are SGHRS and YFSETQ. CDR3 residues: CASSPRQGRNTEAFF. CDR3 nucleotides: TGCGCCAGCAGCCCACGACAGGGTCGTAACACTGAAGCTTTCTTT.

The chain carries TRBV3-1 (or the pseudogene TRBV3-2) and TRBJ2-6, with D possibly TRBD1 on 5 matching bases. CDR3 length: 20 amino acids. Germline V gene sequence: CDR1 LGHDT, CDR2 YNNKEL (reference sequence). V lost 1 base, J lost 0 bases, and 19 bases lay in between. The CDR3 loop is CASSQAPVRTPLSGANVLTF. DNA of the CDR3: TGTGCCAGCAGCCAAGCCCCTGTGCGGACACCCCTCTCTGGGGCCAACGTCCTGACTTTC.

The CDR3 DNA follows: TGTGCCAGCAGTTTCCAGGGCCTCCACGAGCAGTACTTC. It specifies CASSFQGLHEQYF. The chain combines TRBV27 with TRBJ2-7, with D possibly matching TRBD1 (5 bases). V dropped 3 bases and J dropped 5 bases, with 11 bases sitting between them. The V gene's germline CDR1 is MNHEY and CDR2 SMNVEV (reference sequence). This CDR3 contains 13 residues.

This sequence joins TRBV4-2 and TRBJ2-2, with D perhaps matching TRBD1 (7 bases). In germline, CDR1 is LGHNA, CDR2 YNFKEQ. The CDR3 is 16 residues long. Trimming pared 4 bases from V and 5 bases from J, leaving 17 bases between. CDR3 in DNA: TGTGCCAGCAGCCGAATCACTAGCAGGGGGACCGGGGAGCTGTTTTTT. It translates to CASSRITSRGTGELFF.

The chain combines TRBV19 with TRBJ2-1; possible D gene TRBD1, 6 bases. Between the trimmed V and J ends, which lost 6 bases and 6 bases, there was a span of 15 bases. The V gene's germline CDR1 is LNHDA and CDR2 SQIVND (reference sequence). The CDR3 loop spans 14 amino acids. The CDR3 sequence: CASRGQGWSNEQFF. The CDR3 region has the DNA TGTGCCAGTAGGGGACAAGGGTGGAGCAATGAGCAGTTCTTC.

V is TRBV6-5 and J is TRBJ2-5, with TRBD2 matching over 7 bases. This CDR3 comprises 15 residues. V dropped 2 bases and J dropped 4; count of bases not matched to a gene: 7. Per germline, CDR1 MNHEY and CDR2 SVGAGI. This CDR3 is CASSYNLGGGETQYF. In DNA, the CDR3 is TGTGCCAGCAGTTACAACCTGGGGGGGGGAGAGACCCAGTACTTC.

The V and J genes are TRBV19 and TRBJ1-6; TRBD1 might be the D (6 bases). CDR1 is LNHDA and CDR2 is SQIVND in the germline V gene (reference sequence). The CDR3 loop spans 12 amino acids. V lost 8 bases to trimming and J lost 8 bases, with 10 bases between them. This CDR3 reads CASGPGDSPLHF. In nucleotides, the CDR3 is TGTGCCAGTGGCCCAGGGGATTCACCCCTCCACTTT.

The V and J genes are TRBV6-2 or TRBV6-3 and TRBJ1-5; 9 positions agree with TRBD1. The CDR3 is 15 amino acids. CDR1 and CDR2 (germline): MNHEY, SVGEGT. The trim removed 3 bases at V and 5 bases at J, leaving 5 bases unmatched. In DNA, the CDR3 is TGTGCCAGCAGTTATTCGAGGACAGGGGATCAGCCCCAGCATTTT. Translated: CASSYSRTGDQPQHF.

This sequence joins TRBV29-1 and TRBJ2-1; tentatively, D is TRBD2 (6 bases). CDR3 length: 12 amino acids. The ends were cut back, 5 bases at V and 2 bases at J, with 7 bases in the middle. Germline CDR1 reads SQVTM; CDR2 reads ANQGSEA. Here the CDR3 DNA reads TGCAGCGTTCGGGGGACCTACAATGAGCAGTTCTTC. As protein: CSVRGTYNEQFF.

The chain combines TRBV2 with TRBJ1-2; TRBD1 matches at 8 bases. The CDR3 runs 13 residues. The V segment lost 7 bases and the J segment 6 bases; nucleotides outside the gene matches: 7. Looked up from germline, CDR1 is SNHLY and CDR2 is FYNNEI. The CDR3 loop is CASTKDRVNGYTF. The CDR3, as DNA: TGTGCCAGCACAAAGGACAGGGTGAATGGCTACACCTTC.

The V call is TRBV6-5, the J call TRBJ2-7; weak D call: TRBD1 (6 bases). The CDR3 has 12 amino acids. V lost 6 bases, J lost 3 bases, and 9 bases lay in between. CDR1 and CDR2 (germline): MNHEY, SVGAGI. The CDR3 loop reads CASRQGNYEQYF. The CDR3 region has the DNA TGTGCCAGCAGACAGGGAAACTACGAGCAGTACTTC.

The chain has TRBV19 and TRBJ1-4, with 7 bases lining up with TRBD1. Trimming took 4 bases from V and 0 from J; bases not matched to a gene: 2. Germline CDR1 LNHDA, CDR2 SQIVND (reference sequence). CDR3 length: 15 amino acids. The CDR3, as DNA: TGTGCCAGTAGTACTCAGGGGGCAACTAATGAAAAACTGTTTTTT. It encodes CASSTQGATNEKLFF.

In its sample, this clone was seen a few times. The V call is TRBV5-1, the J call TRBJ2-7; 9 bases line up with TRBD1. The germline V gene encodes CDR1 SGHRS and CDR2 YFSETQ. The CDR3 is 16 residues long. V gave up 4 bases and J gave up 0 bases; unmatched junction bases: 8. The CDR3: CASSKEGQGASYEQYF. For the CDR3, the DNA is TGCGCCAGCAGCAAGGAGGGACAGGGAGCCTCCTACGAGCAGTACTTC.